This T cell receptor beta chain was sequenced during a study of cytomegalovirus exposure and HLA in healthy donors. Germline values: CDR1 KGHSH, CDR2 LQKENI. The V end lost 4 bases, the J end lost 6 bases, and 11 bases lay between the germline ends. CDR3 length equals 13 residues. The PCR used 60 Vbeta and 13 Jbeta primers. Profiling relied on immunoSEQ multiplex PCR, and the TCRdb table lists in-frame clones only, not all of them. The sample yields approximately 220,000 clones, 60% to 80% seen once. This clone was counted a few times. The chain carries TRBV18 and TRBJ2-3, with D possibly being TRBD2 (6 bases). Sequencing was done on a sample of PBMCs. The clonotype was recovered from a man between 18 and 29 years old in good health and CMV-seronegative. CDR3 DNA: TGTGCCAGCTCACGTGGGAGGAGGGATACGCAGTATTTT. It specifies CASSRGRRDTQYF.